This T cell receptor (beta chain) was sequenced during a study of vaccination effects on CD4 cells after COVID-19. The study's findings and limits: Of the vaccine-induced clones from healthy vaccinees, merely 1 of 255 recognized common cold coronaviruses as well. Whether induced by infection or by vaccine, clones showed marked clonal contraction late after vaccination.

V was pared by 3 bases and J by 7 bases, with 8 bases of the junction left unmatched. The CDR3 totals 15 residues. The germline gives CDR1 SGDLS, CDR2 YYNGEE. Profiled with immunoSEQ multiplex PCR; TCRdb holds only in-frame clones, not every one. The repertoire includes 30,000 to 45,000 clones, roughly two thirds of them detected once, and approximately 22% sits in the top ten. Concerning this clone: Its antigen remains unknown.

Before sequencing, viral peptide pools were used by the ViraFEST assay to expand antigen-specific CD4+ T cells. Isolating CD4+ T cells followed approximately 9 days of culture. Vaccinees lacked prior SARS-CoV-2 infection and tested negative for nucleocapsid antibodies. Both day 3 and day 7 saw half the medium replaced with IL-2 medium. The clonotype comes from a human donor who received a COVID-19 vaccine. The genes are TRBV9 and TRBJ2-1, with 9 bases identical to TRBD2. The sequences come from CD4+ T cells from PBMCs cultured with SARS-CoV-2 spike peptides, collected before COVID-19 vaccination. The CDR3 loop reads CASSAGTSSMNEQFF. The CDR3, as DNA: TGTGCCAGCAGCGCCGGGACTAGCTCGATGAATGAGCAGTTCTTC. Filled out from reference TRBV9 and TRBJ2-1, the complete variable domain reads DSGVTQTPKHLITATGQRVTLRCSPRSGDLSVYWYQQSLDQGLQFLIQYYNGEERAKGNILERFSAQQFPDLHSELNLSSLELGDSALYFCASSAGTSSMNEQFFGPGTRLTVL.